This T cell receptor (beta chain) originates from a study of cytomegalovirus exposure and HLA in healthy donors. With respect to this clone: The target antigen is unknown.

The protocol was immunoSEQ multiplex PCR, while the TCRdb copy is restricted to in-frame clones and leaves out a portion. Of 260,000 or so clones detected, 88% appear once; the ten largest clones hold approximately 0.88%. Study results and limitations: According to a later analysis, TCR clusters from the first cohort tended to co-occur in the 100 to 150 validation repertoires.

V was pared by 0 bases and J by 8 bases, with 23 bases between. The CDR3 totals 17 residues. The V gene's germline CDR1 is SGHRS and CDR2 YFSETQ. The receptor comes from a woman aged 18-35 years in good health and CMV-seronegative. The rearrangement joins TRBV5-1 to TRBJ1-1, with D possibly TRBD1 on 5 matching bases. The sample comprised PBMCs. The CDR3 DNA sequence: TGCGCCAGCAGCTTGGTGGCGGCACCCGGGGGGGGGAAGGAAGCTTTCTTT. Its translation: CASSLVAAPGGGKEAFF.